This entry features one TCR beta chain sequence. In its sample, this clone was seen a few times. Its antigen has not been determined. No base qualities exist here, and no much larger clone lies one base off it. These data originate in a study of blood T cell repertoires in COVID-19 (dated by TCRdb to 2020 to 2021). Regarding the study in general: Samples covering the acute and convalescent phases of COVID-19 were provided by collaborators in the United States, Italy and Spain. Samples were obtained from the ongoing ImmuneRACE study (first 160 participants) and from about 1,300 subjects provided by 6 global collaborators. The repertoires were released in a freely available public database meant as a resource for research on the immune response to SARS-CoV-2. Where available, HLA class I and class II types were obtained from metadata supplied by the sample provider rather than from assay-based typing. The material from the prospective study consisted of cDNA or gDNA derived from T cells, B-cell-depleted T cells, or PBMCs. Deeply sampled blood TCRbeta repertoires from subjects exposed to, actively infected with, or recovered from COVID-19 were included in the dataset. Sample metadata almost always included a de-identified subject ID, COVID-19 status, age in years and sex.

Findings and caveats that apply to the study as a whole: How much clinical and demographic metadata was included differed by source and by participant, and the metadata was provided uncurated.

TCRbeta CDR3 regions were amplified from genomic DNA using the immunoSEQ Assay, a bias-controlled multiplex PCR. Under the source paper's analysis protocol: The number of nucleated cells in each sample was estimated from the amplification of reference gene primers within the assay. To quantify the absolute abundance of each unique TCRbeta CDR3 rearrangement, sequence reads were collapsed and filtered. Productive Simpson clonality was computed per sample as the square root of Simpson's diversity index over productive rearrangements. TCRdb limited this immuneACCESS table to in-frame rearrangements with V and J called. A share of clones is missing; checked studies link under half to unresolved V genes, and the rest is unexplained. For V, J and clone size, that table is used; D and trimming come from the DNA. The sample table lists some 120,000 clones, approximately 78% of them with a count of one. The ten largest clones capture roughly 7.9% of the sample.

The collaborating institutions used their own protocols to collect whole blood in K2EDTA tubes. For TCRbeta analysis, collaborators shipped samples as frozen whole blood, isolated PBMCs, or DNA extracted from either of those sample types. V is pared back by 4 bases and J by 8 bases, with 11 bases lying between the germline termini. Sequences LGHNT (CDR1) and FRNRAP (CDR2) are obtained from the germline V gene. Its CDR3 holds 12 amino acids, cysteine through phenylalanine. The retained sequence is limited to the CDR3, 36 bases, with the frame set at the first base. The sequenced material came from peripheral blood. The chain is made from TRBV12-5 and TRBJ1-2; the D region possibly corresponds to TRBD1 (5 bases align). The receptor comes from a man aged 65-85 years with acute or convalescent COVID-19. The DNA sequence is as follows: TGTGCTAGTGGTTCCTCCGGGGGAGGCTACACCTTC. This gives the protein CASGSSGGGYTF.